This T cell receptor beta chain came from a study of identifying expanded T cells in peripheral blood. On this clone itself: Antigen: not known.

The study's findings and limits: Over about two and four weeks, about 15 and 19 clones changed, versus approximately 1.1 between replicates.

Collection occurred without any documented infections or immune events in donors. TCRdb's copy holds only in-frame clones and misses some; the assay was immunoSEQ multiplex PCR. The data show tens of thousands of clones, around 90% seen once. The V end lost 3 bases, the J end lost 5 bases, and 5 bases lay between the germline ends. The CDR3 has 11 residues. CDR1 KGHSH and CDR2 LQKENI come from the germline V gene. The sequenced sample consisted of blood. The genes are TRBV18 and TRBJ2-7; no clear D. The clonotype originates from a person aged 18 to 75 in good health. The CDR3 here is CASSPIDEQYF. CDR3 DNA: TGTGCCAGCTCACCGATCGACGAGCAGTACTTC.